This TCR beta chain was captured in a study of patients with pleural tuberculosis. In its sample, this clonotype was seen many times. TCRdb re-derived calls from the reads in MiXCR, one entry per CDR3 protein. The sample has some 29,000 distinct CDR3 sequences, about a sixth seen once. The sample was peripheral blood. This sequence originates from a human donor with pleural tuberculosis.

CDR3 residues: CASSQAPGQGFYEQYF. The CDR3 DNA reads TGCGCCAGCAGCCAAGCCCCGGGACAGGGCTTCTACGAGCAGTACTTC. V gene TRBV4-1 combines with J gene TRBJ2-7; the match to TRBD1 covers 9 bases. The V gene's germline CDR1 is MGHRA and CDR2 YSYEKL. The CDR3 consists of 16 residues. J gave up 3 bases and V 1 base, and 7 bases lay outside the gene matches.